This record looks at one TCR beta chain sequence and its context. Antigen specificity is unknown. This record belongs to a study of shared clonotypes between healthy human individuals. Background on the study: Three plates were used per donor for CD4 naive, three for CD4 memory, two for CD8 naive and one for CD8 memory. Points from the study as a whole: Generally, estimated richness proved larger in naive subsets than it did in memory subsets.

Sequencing was performed with immunoSEQ multiplex PCR; in TCRdb, only in-frame clones are kept and a portion is missing. The sample comprises about 190,000 clones, 65% to 70% of which are singletons, and less than 11% rests with the top ten. Naive CD4+ cells were CD45RA-selected; the remaining cells were memory. Specimen: memory CD4+ T cells sorted from blood. Subset here: CD45RA-negative fraction. This TCR was recovered from a man aged 30 to 45 in good health.

The CDR3 is CASSVGRVPDTQYF. DNA for the CDR3: TGTGCCAGCAGCGTAGGGAGGGTCCCAGATACGCAGTATTTT. The chain links TRBV9 to TRBJ2-3; possibly TRBD2 for D (6 bases). Per the germline V gene, CDR1 is SGDLS and CDR2 is YYNGEE. The CDR3 runs 14 residues. The V and J ends lost 0 bases and 4 bases respectively, with 9 bases between them.